This section outlines one TCR beta chain sequence together with its context. Its specificity is unknown. The data derive from a study of vaccination effects on CD4 cells after COVID-19. Study findings and constraints: Vaccine-induced clones in healthy vaccinees cross-reacted with common cold coronaviruses in only 1 of 255 cases. Substantial clonal contraction characterized both infection- and vaccine-induced clones late after vaccination.

Using viral peptide pools, the ViraFEST assay grew out antigen-specific CD4+ T cells prior to sequencing. When around 9 days of culture had elapsed, CD4+ T cells were isolated. Vaccine recipients had no previous SARS-CoV-2 infection; their nucleocapsid antibodies were negative. Supplemented with around 11 IU/ml IL-2 and about 10 ug/ml peptides, some 2 million PBMC per well were kept in culture. Replacing half the medium with IL-2 medium was done on days 3 and 7. Generated by immunoSEQ multiplex PCR, the TCRdb table keeps only in-frame clones and is missing some. The table records 35,000 to 50,000 clones, just over 75% of them present only once. The germline V gene has CDR1 MNHEY and CDR2 SMNVEV (reference sequence). Unmatched junction bases numbered 6, after V lost 5 bases and J lost 10 bases. There are 14 residues in the CDR3.

V usage is TRBV27 and J usage is TRBJ1-6, with 9 bases aligning to TRBD1. Sequenced material: CD4+ T cells from PBMCs cultured with SARS-CoV-2 spike peptides, taken before COVID-19 vaccination. The clonotype originates from a human donor who received a COVID-19 vaccine. The CDR3 protein is CASSQHRGQSPLHF. The CDR3 nucleotides are TGTGCCAGCAGTCAGCACAGGGGGCAATCACCCCTCCACTTT.